The rows below give T cell receptor beta chains drawn from one sample of a study of CD8 T cells in ankylosing spondylitis. TCRdb independently ran MiXCR on the 5' RACE reads; one entry per CDR3 protein. In the table there are around 890,000 distinct CDR3 sequences, approximately 12% of which are singletons. Sequencing was carried out using blood, either unsorted or a sorted T cell fraction (not recorded which). Receptor source: a male donor with ankylosing spondylitis. Both conserved end residues are part of each CDR3. A D gene is named only where the DNA matches it firmly. Clone size appears in some rows only: once, few, many, or a class for an expanded clone.

clone_size d_call j_call v_call cdr3_aa cdr3_nt
. . TRBJ1-5 TRBV4-3 CASSQSWGYWTQHF TGCGCCAGCAGCCAATCCTGGGGGTATTGGACCCAGCATTTT
. . TRBJ1-2 TRBV20-1 CSQRGANYGYTF TGCAGTCAACGGGGAGCTAACTATGGCTACACCTTC
. TRBD2 TRBJ2-3 TRBV7-3 CASSAGLAEPTDTQYF TGTGCCAGCAGCGCGGGACTAGCGGAGCCCACAGATACGCAGTATTTT
few . TRBJ2-5 TRBV20-1 CSASLPGRETQYF TGCAGTGCTAGTTTGCCGGGTCGGGAGACCCAGTACTTC
few TRBD2 TRBJ2-1 TRBV6-1 CASSEVSGGYNEQFF TGTGCCAGCAGTGAAGTTAGCGGGGGCTACAATGAGCAGTTCTTC
. TRBD2 TRBJ2-3 TRBV7-8 CASSTELAGGTDTQYF TGTGCCAGCAGCACCGAACTAGCGGGGGGCACAGATACGCAGTATTTT
many TRBD1 TRBJ2-2 TRBV12-3/TRBV12-4 CASRRGQGDTGELFF TGTGCCAGCAGGAGGGGACAGGGCGACACCGGGGAGCTGTTTTTT
. TRBD1 TRBJ1-5 TRBV30 CAWSPGQGDQPQHF TGTGCCTGGAGTCCTGGACAGGGGGATCAGCCCCAGCATTTT
few . TRBJ1-2 TRBV6-1 CASSHRQVGGYTF TGTGCCAGCAGTCACCGACAGGTTGGAGGCTACACCTTC
. . TRBJ2-2 TRBV12-3/TRBV12-4 CASSLGQAPTGELFF TGTGCCAGCAGTTTAGGGCAGGCGCCCACCGGGGAGCTGTTTTTT
. . TRBJ2-1 TRBV28 CASSYPSLGEQFF TGTGCCAGCAGTTACCCTAGCTTAGGGGAGCAGTTCTTC
once . TRBJ2-7 TRBV28 CASSRPARVNEQYF TGTGCCAGCAGCCGGCCAGCCAGGGTCAACGAGCAGTACTTC
few TRBD1 TRBJ2-7 TRBV10-3 CAISEPSGTGRTYEQYF TGTGCCATCAGTGAGCCGTCCGGGACAGGGAGGACCTACGAGCAGTACTTC
few . TRBJ1-1 TRBV10-3 CAIREEIWNTEAFF TGTGCCATCAGGGAAGAGATATGGAACACTGAAGCTTTCTTT
. . TRBJ2-7 TRBV29-1 CSVGPFLRYEQYF TGCAGCGTGGGACCATTCCTTCGCTACGAGCAGTACTTC
. . TRBJ1-6 TRBV6-2/TRBV6-3 CASSYFAKGNSPLHF TGTGCCAGCAGTTACTTCGCCAAGGGGAATTCACCCCTCCACTTT
few TRBD1 TRBJ2-1 TRBV6-2/TRBV6-3 CASSHGTGAHNEQFF TGTGCCAGCAGTCACGGGACAGGGGCACACAATGAGCAGTTCTTC
many . TRBJ2-7 TRBV20-1 CSAPDGRYEQYF TGCAGTGCTCCGGACGGGCGCTACGAGCAGTACTTC
few . TRBJ1-1 TRBV6-6 CASSYNRLSEAFF TGTGCCAGCAGTTACAACAGACTGTCTGAAGCTTTCTTT
few . TRBJ1-4 TRBV14 CASSRGLKRTNEKLFF TGTGCCAGCAGTCGGGGCCTGAAGCGCACTAATGAAAAACTGTTTTTT
few . TRBJ1-2 TRBV6-5 CASSYGLRGYGYTF TGTGCCAGCAGTTACGGCCTGAGGGGCTATGGCTACACCTTC
. . TRBJ2-1 TRBV5-1 CASSYRGYPYNEQFF TGCGCCAGCAGCTATAGGGGCTATCCCTACAATGAGCAGTTCTTC
many . TRBJ2-1 TRBV27 CASRSFDYLLLHEQFF TGTGCCAGCAGGAGCTTCGACTACCTTTTATTACATGAGCAGTTCTTC
few . TRBJ2-7 TRBV7-2 CASSYSSLSSYEQYF TGTGCCAGCAGCTATAGCTCTCTAAGCTCCTACGAGCAGTACTTC
many . TRBJ2-1 TRBV20-1 CSARDNQRSYNEQFF TGCAGTGCTAGAGATAACCAGCGGAGCTACAATGAGCAGTTCTTC